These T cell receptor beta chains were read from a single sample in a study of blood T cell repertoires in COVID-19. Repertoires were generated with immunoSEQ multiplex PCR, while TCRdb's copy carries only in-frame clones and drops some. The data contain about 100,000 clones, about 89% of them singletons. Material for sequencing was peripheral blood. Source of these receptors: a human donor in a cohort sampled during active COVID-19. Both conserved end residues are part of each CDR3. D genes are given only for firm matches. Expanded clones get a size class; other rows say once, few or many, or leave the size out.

CDR3nt: TGTGCCAGCCGACAGGGGAGGATTCCTGTGGGCGACACTGAAGCTTTCTTT; CDR3aa: CASRQGRIPVGDTEAFF; d_gene: TRBD1; abundance: NA; j_gene: TRBJ1-1; v_gene: TRBV27
CDR3nt: TGTGCCAGCAGCTCAGACTTCTTTGATCGGAATAATTCACCCCTCCACTTT; CDR3aa: CASSSDFFDRNNSPLHF; d_gene: NA; abundance: NA; j_gene: TRBJ1-6; v_gene: TRBV14
CDR3nt: TGTGCCAGCAGCCAACAGGGGAGTTCTGAAGCTTTCTTT; CDR3aa: CASSQQGSSEAFF; d_gene: TRBD1; abundance: NA; j_gene: TRBJ1-1; v_gene: TRBV2
CDR3nt: TGTGCCAGCAGCTCACCCCAGCGGGCGACGAACTACGAGCAGTACTTC; CDR3aa: CASSSPQRATNYEQYF; d_gene: NA; abundance: few; j_gene: TRBJ2-7; v_gene: TRBV11-2
CDR3nt: TGTGCCAGCAGCCTAGGACAGGGTGGAGACGAGCAGTACTTC; CDR3aa: CASSLGQGGDEQYF; d_gene: TRBD1; abundance: NA; j_gene: TRBJ2-7; v_gene: TRBV7-8
CDR3nt: TGTGCCAGTAGTAGCCGGCGCAGGGGACAAGAGACCCAGTACTTC; CDR3aa: CASSSRRRGQETQYF; d_gene: NA; abundance: NA; j_gene: TRBJ2-5; v_gene: TRBV19
CDR3nt: TGTGCCAGCTCACGGACAGGTGAGAACACTGAAGCTTTCTTT; CDR3aa: CASSRTGENTEAFF; d_gene: TRBD1; abundance: NA; j_gene: TRBJ1-1; v_gene: TRBV18
CDR3nt: TGTGCCAGCAGCGCTGCCAGCCAAGAGACCCAGTACTTC; CDR3aa: CASSAASQETQYF; d_gene: NA; abundance: NA; j_gene: TRBJ2-5; v_gene: TRBV9
CDR3nt: TGTGCCAGCAGTAGGACAGGCTCAGATCAGCCCCAGCATTTT; CDR3aa: CASSRTGSDQPQHF; d_gene: TRBD1; abundance: NA; j_gene: TRBJ1-5; v_gene: TRBV2
CDR3nt: TGTGCCAGTAGTTCTCACCGGGGACAGGAGGGGTCTCAGCCCCAGCATTTT; CDR3aa: CASSSHRGQEGSQPQHF; d_gene: TRBD1; abundance: NA; j_gene: TRBJ1-5; v_gene: TRBV19
CDR3nt: TGTGCCAGCAGCTCCACAGGATCGGGCACTGAAGCTTTCTTT; CDR3aa: CASSSTGSGTEAFF; d_gene: NA; abundance: NA; j_gene: TRBJ1-1; v_gene: TRBV7-8
CDR3nt: TGTGCCACCAGTCGATCGTCGGACACCCATAACACCGGGGAGCTGTTTTTT; CDR3aa: CATSRSSDTHNTGELFF; d_gene: NA; abundance: NA; j_gene: TRBJ2-2; v_gene: TRBV24-1
CDR3nt: TGTGCCAGCAGTGACGGGGGCTACGAGCAGTACTTC; CDR3aa: CASSDGGYEQYF; d_gene: NA; abundance: NA; j_gene: TRBJ2-7; v_gene: TRBV2
CDR3nt: TGCGCCAGCAGCACGGGGTTTAGCACAGATACGCAGTATTTT; CDR3aa: CASSTGFSTDTQYF; d_gene: NA; abundance: NA; j_gene: TRBJ2-3; v_gene: TRBV5-1
CDR3nt: TGCAGCGTTGAAGAGCCCAGGGGGTCTGAAGCTTTCTTT; CDR3aa: CSVEEPRGSEAFF; d_gene: TRBD1; abundance: NA; j_gene: TRBJ1-1; v_gene: TRBV29-1
CDR3nt: TGTGCCAGCAGTTTGGGCGGCAGGGGGCTTCTGGATACGCAGTATTTT; CDR3aa: CASSLGGRGLLDTQYF; d_gene: TRBD1; abundance: NA; j_gene: TRBJ2-3; v_gene: TRBV27
CDR3nt: TGTGCCAGCAGTGAATTTCGGCAGGGTGAGACCCAGTACTTC; CDR3aa: CASSEFRQGETQYF; d_gene: NA; abundance: NA; j_gene: TRBJ2-5; v_gene: TRBV25-1
CDR3nt: TGCGCCAGCAGCTCCTGGCCTAGCGGGACCAGCCGCTCCTACGAGCAGTACTTC; CDR3aa: CASSSWPSGTSRSYEQYF; d_gene: TRBD2; abundance: NA; j_gene: TRBJ2-7; v_gene: TRBV5-1
CDR3nt: TGTGCCAGCAGCCGCGGGGGCCAAGAGACCCAGTACTTC; CDR3aa: CASSRGGQETQYF; d_gene: TRBD2; abundance: once; j_gene: TRBJ2-5; v_gene: TRBV3-1/TRBV3-2
CDR3nt: TGCAGCGGTTCAGGGGATGGCTACACCTTC; CDR3aa: CSGSGDGYTF; d_gene: NA; abundance: NA; j_gene: TRBJ1-2; v_gene: TRBV29-1
CDR3nt: TGTGCCACCAGCCCTAGTGTTCGGGACAACAATGAGCAGTTCTTC; CDR3aa: CATSPSVRDNNEQFF; d_gene: NA; abundance: NA; j_gene: TRBJ2-1; v_gene: TRBV15
CDR3nt: TGCGCCAGCCACGGAGGGGAGACCCAGTACTTC; CDR3aa: CASHGGETQYF; d_gene: NA; abundance: few; j_gene: TRBJ2-5; v_gene: TRBV23-1
CDR3nt: TGTGCCAGCTCTCCATCCAGGGGAGGGGCCAACAATCAGCCCCAGCATTTT; CDR3aa: CASSPSRGGANNQPQHF; d_gene: NA; abundance: NA; j_gene: TRBJ1-5; v_gene: TRBV18
CDR3nt: TGTGCCAGCAGTGATCTCTCAGTCGGACTAGCCCTTTTC; CDR3aa: CASSDLSVGLALF; d_gene: TRBD2; abundance: NA; j_gene: TRBJ2-7; v_gene: TRBV6-1
CDR3nt: TGCGCCAGTCAGCGCCGAGGTATGGGACTAGCGGACAATGAGCAGTTCTTC; CDR3aa: CASQRRGMGLADNEQFF; d_gene: TRBD2; abundance: NA; j_gene: TRBJ2-1; v_gene: TRBV5-1
CDR3nt: TGTGCCAGCAGCCCAGAACAGGGGCGGTTCTACGAGCAGTACTTC; CDR3aa: CASSPEQGRFYEQYF; d_gene: TRBD1; abundance: NA; j_gene: TRBJ2-7; v_gene: TRBV3-1/TRBV3-2
CDR3nt: TGTGCCAGCAGCAAGGACAGGGCCACTGAAGCTTTCTTT; CDR3aa: CASSKDRATEAFF; d_gene: TRBD1; abundance: once; j_gene: TRBJ1-1; v_gene: TRBV5-6